Below, 23 T cell receptor beta chains from the same sample are listed, as sequenced in a study of ipilimumab plus nivolumab after autologous stem cell transplantation (dated by TCRdb to the early 2020s). The library was built by means of the immunoSEQ multiplex PCR assay. Held by TCRdb, this immuneACCESS table contains in-frame sequences only and omits some clones. Under half of the omission traces to an unresolved V gene where checked; the cause of the rest is unknown. This sample gives approximately 84,000 clones in total; 75% to 85% of them show up just once. The ten most abundant clones make up around 2% of the sample. The source material was PBMCs, sampled in a trial of ipilimumab plus nivolumab as post-transplant consolidation. These receptors all come from a male donor with diffuse large B-cell lymphoma.

V usage is TRBV10-2 and J usage is TRBJ1-1; D gene ambiguous. The CDR3 sequence is 11 residues long. Germline assignment: CDR1 WSHSY and CDR2 SAAADI. Between the trimmed V and J ends, which lost 5 bases and 1 base, there was a span of 2 bases. CDR3 in amino acids: CASSQNTEAFF. The CDR3, as DNA: TGCGCCAGCAGTCAGAACACTGAAGCTTTCTTT.

V is TRBV2 and J is TRBJ1-2; TRBD1 might be the D (5 bases). The CDR3 covers 13 residues. Between the trimmed V and J ends, which lost 6 bases and 4 bases, there was a span of 12 bases. In germline, CDR1 is SNHLY, CDR2 FYNNEI. The CDR3 sequence: CASSGRVVYGYTF. As DNA, the CDR3 is TGTGCCAGCAGCGGCAGGGTAGTCTATGGCTACACCTTC.

The J gene is TRBJ1-1, the V gene TRBV15; the match to TRBD1 covers 7 bases. The CDR3 sequence is 14 residues long. Germline loops: CDR1 LNHNV, CDR2 YYDKDF (reference sequence). The V gene end was trimmed by 0 bases and the J gene end by 4 bases; junction bases not matched to a gene: 2. The chain's CDR3 is CATSRETGSTEAFF. The DNA for the CDR3 is TGTGCCACCAGCAGAGAGACAGGGAGCACTGAAGCTTTCTTT.

This rearrangement joins TRBV2 to TRBJ2-5; 11 positions match TRBD2. The CDR3 is 16 residues long. Trimming took 5 bases from V and 3 from J; bases not matched to a gene: 8. The germline V gene has CDR1 SNHLY and CDR2 FYNNEI. The CDR3 bases are TGTGCCAGCAGTCACCGTGGACTAGCGGGTAAAGAGACCCAGTACTTC. It yields the protein CASSHRGLAGKETQYF.

The chain employs TRBV19 and TRBJ2-3, with a possible D match to TRBD2 (5 bases). The CDR3 totals 14 residues. The V gene's germline CDR1 is LNHDA and CDR2 SQIVND (reference sequence). Trimming stripped 4 bases from V and 3 bases from J, with 11 bases between. This CDR3 is CASSTSRGTDTQYF. In DNA form, the CDR3 reads TGTGCCAGTAGTACCTCGAGAGGGACAGATACGCAGTATTTT.

The rearrangement links TRBV7-9 to TRBJ2-1, with TRBD2 identical over 8 bases. This CDR3 is built from 14 residues. Trimming cost V 6 bases and J 4 bases; bases outside gene matches: 5. CDR1 and CDR2 from the germline V gene are SEHNR and FQNEAQ (reference sequence). This CDR3 is CASRAGGAYNEQFF. CDR3 DNA: TGTGCCAGCAGGGCCGGGGGGGCGTACAATGAGCAGTTCTTC.

The chain links TRBV6-1 to TRBJ2-2, with TRBD1 matching over 8 bases. J was trimmed by 0 bases and V by 9 bases; bases with no gene match: 6. The CDR3 sequence is 15 residues long. Germline-derived CDR1 and CDR2 are MNHNS and SASEGT. The CDR3 sequence: CASPKGQANTGELFF. CDR3 bases: TGTGCCAGTCCGAAGGGACAGGCGAACACCGGGGAGCTGTTTTTT.

The chain combines TRBV9 with TRBJ2-5; no firm D call. V lost 3 bases and J 2 bases, leaving 14 bases between the germline ends. Germline V gene sequence: CDR1 SGDLS, CDR2 YYNGEE. The CDR3 covers 15 residues. The CDR3 region has the DNA TGTGCCAGCAGCGCCACTCCAGCCGGGCAAGAGACCCAGTACTTC. It translates to CASSATPAGQETQYF.

V gene TRBV7-2 combines with J gene TRBJ1-1, with D hard to call. This CDR3 spans 13 amino acids. Germline values: CDR1 SGHTA, CDR2 FQGNSA. V lost 5 bases and J 0 bases, leaving 7 bases between the germline ends. In DNA form, the CDR3 reads TGTGCCAGCAGCCCCCTGGTGAACACTGAAGCTTTCTTT. The encoded protein is CASSPLVNTEAFF.

The J gene is TRBJ1-6, the V gene TRBV10-3, with D possibly being TRBD1 (6 bases). V lost 10 bases and J lost 10, with 17 bases in between. This CDR3 is 13 amino acids long. CDR1 is ENHRY and CDR2 is SYGVKD in the germline V gene. The chain's CDR3 is CATQAGAGSPLHF. The CDR3 nucleotides are TGTGCCACCCAGGCAGGGGCGGGATCACCCCTCCACTTT.

This clone was detected a few times. The chain couples TRBV9 to TRBJ1-2; tentative D call: TRBD1 (6 bases). V was cut by 0 bases and J by 3 bases, with 21 bases left in between. The CDR3 has 18 residues. Per germline, CDR1 SGDLS and CDR2 YYNGEE. CDR3 nucleotide sequence: TGTGCCAGCAGCGTAGTTCAAGGGACATCGGAAGTCGACTATGGCTACACCTTC. As protein: CASSVVQGTSEVDYGYTF.

This sequence joins TRBV10-3 and TRBJ2-7, with TRBD2 matching 11 bases. Trimming removed 4 bases from V and 1 base from J; junction bases left unmatched: 3. CDR1 is ENHRY and CDR2 is SYGVKD in the germline V gene. The CDR3 covers 15 residues. The chain's CDR3 is CAISGRLAGSYEQYF. The CDR3 DNA reads TGTGCCATCAGTGGCCGACTAGCGGGGTCCTACGAGCAGTACTTC.

The chain carries TRBV6-5 and TRBJ1-2, with D unresolved. The CDR3 is 12 amino acids. The V gene's germline CDR1 is MNHEY and CDR2 SVGAGI. V was clipped by 7 bases and J by 4 bases, with 10 bases between them. CDR3 protein: CASNDGAYGYTF. The CDR3 nucleotides read TGTGCCAGCAATGACGGAGCCTATGGCTACACCTTC.

This sequence joins TRBV10-1 and TRBJ2-7, with D maybe TRBD1 (5 bases). The CDR3 runs 13 residues. Trimming left V 3 bases short and J 6 bases short, with 12 bases between. Germline CDR1 is WNHNN and CDR2 is SYGVQD (reference sequence). The CDR3 loop reads CASSEQDIGEQYF. As DNA, the CDR3 is TGCGCCAGCAGTGAACAGGACATCGGCGAGCAGTACTTC.

J is TRBJ2-2 and V is TRBV18, with 7 bases identical to TRBD2. This CDR3 contains 16 residues. The trim removed 0 bases at V and 1 base at J, leaving 2 bases unmatched. Germline assignment: CDR1 KGHSH and CDR2 LQKENI. This CDR3 reads CASSPPAGVNTGELFF. As DNA, the CDR3 is TGTGCCAGCTCACCACCGGCGGGGGTGAACACCGGGGAGCTGTTTTTT.

The V and J genes are TRBV6-5 and TRBJ1-5, with D possibly matching TRBD1 (6 bases). The CDR3 is 14 residues long. The germline gives CDR1 MNHEY, CDR2 SVGAGI. Trimming left V 6 bases short and J 6 bases short, with 15 bases between. CDR3 coding DNA: TGTGCCAGCAGCCGAGGGGGGCGGACTCAGCCCCAGCATTTT. The encoded protein is CASSRGGRTQPQHF.

This chain connects TRBV27 to TRBJ1-5, with a tentative D call TRBD1 (5 bases). The germline gives CDR1 MNHEY, CDR2 SMNVEV (reference sequence). Trimming shortened V by 2 bases and J by 7 bases, and 12 bases separated the two germline ends. The CDR3 spans 14 residues. The CDR3 is CASSLGGRSQPQHF. CDR3 sequence (DNA): TGTGCCAGCAGTTTAGGGGGAAGGAGCCAGCCCCAGCATTTT.

V usage is TRBV5-8 and J usage is TRBJ2-1; the match to TRBD1 covers 9 bases. J was trimmed by 8 bases and V by 6 bases; bases with no gene match: 15. The germline gives CDR1 SGHTS, CDR2 YDEGEE. This CDR3 comprises 16 residues. This chain's CDR3 is CASNPGQGLWGYEQFF. The CDR3 bases are TGTGCCAGCAACCCCGGACAGGGGCTATGGGGATATGAGCAGTTCTTC.

The chain carries TRBV15 and TRBJ2-1, with 11 nucleotides matching TRBD2. The V gene end was trimmed by 4 bases and the J gene end by 7 bases; junction bases not matched to a gene: 9. This CDR3 has 16 residues. Looked up from germline, CDR1 is LNHNV and CDR2 is YYDKDF (reference sequence). CDR3 coding DNA: TGTGCCACCAGCACGACTAGCGGGGTGCTAAGAAATGAGCAGTTCTTC. Encoded protein: CATSTTSGVLRNEQFF.

CDR3 protein: CAGATEQGQPQHF. In DNA, the CDR3 is TGTGCCGGCGCGACCGAACAAGGTCAGCCCCAGCATTTT. The V gene is TRBV18, the J gene TRBJ1-5; no clear D gene. Germline values: CDR1 KGHSH, CDR2 LQKENI. The CDR3 is 13 amino acids. Trimming left V 11 bases short and J 6 bases short, with 17 bases between.

A single count supports this clone. The chain carries TRBV6-4 and TRBJ1-5; D not resolved. V was pared by 5 bases and J by 6 bases, with 11 bases between. The germline V gene encodes CDR1 MRHNA and CDR2 SNTAGT. The CDR3 covers 13 residues. CDR3 sequence reads: CASSQEGGQPQHF. The CDR3 DNA reads TGTGCCAGCAGTCAAGAGGGTGGTCAGCCCCAGCATTTT.

The V call is TRBV4-1, the J call TRBJ2-3; TRBD2 matches 12 bases. The CDR3 is 19 amino acids. Germline-derived CDR1 and CDR2 are MGHRA and YSYEKL. After removal of 0 bases from V and 0 bases from J, the junction contained 7 bases not matched to a gene. The CDR3 sequence: CASSQDRASGGASTDTQYF. CDR3 coding DNA: TGCGCCAGCAGCCAAGATCGGGCTAGCGGGGGGGCTAGCACAGATACGCAGTATTTT.

The chain recombines TRBV6-6 with TRBJ2-5; D ambiguous. Per germline, CDR1 MNHNY and CDR2 SVGAGI (reference sequence). The CDR3 is 11 residues long. V was cut by 6 bases and J by 3 bases, with 5 bases left in between. CDR3 nucleotide sequence: TGTGCCAGCAGCCAGGAAGAGACCCAGTACTTC. It is translated as CASSQEETQYF.